Listed here are 29 T cell receptor beta chains from one sample, sequenced in a study of post-analysis software for immune sequencing data. Whole-study results and caveats: A few TRBV segments appeared more often in patients than in controls, and TRBV5-6, TRBV5-1 and TRBV20-1 were among these.

The antigens of these receptors remain unknown. Sequencing libraries made from TCR beta cDNA carried unique molecular identifiers. TCRdb used MiXCR to reprocess the PCR reads, holding one entry per CDR3 protein. This sample has hundreds of thousands of distinct CDR3 sequences, with roughly 30% found just once. Material for sequencing was blood. The receptor set was obtained from a girl aged 5-17 years with multiple sclerosis.

This chain connects TRBV11-2 to TRBJ2-6; D remains ambiguous. The ends were cut back, 2 bases at V and 3 bases at J, with 2 bases in the middle. The CDR3 sequence is 13 residues long. CDR1 is SGHAT, CDR2 FQNNGV, per germline. The CDR3 DNA follows: TGTGCCAGCAGCTTACATGGGGCCAACGTCCTGACTTTC. Translated: CASSLHGANVLTF.

This clonotype turned up a few times. V and J are TRBV20-1 and TRBJ2-5; 9 bases line up with TRBD1. The V gene end was trimmed by 5 bases and the J gene end by 1 base; junction bases not matched to a gene: 5. Germline CDR1 reads DFQATT; CDR2 reads SNEGSKA (reference sequence). The CDR3 runs 14 residues. CDR3 region: CSAEGTGSQETQYF. The CDR3 nucleotides are TGCAGTGCTGAAGGGACAGGGAGCCAAGAGACCCAGTACTTC.

Turning to this clonotype: This may be a read error, as it is one base from a much larger clone. The chain joins TRBV12-3 or TRBV12-4 to TRBJ2-3; 9 positions match TRBD2. The length of the CDR3 is 16 residues. Trimming took 3 bases from V and 2 from J; bases not matched to a gene: 6. CDR3 residues: CASSFGLASLTDTQYF. The CDR3 coding sequence is TGTGCCAGCAGTTTCGGACTAGCGAGCCTCACAGATACGCAGTATTTT.

About this clonotype: This may be a read error, as it is one base from a much larger clone. The CDR3 DNA sequence: TGTGCCAGCAGCTCAGTGGGTCCTAGCGGTACCTACGAGCAGTACTTC. Translating it yields CASSSVGPSGTYEQYF. The rearrangement uses TRBV7-8 and TRBJ2-7; 7 bases are shared with TRBD2. The CDR3 has 16 residues. V dropped 4 bases and J dropped 2; count of bases not matched to a gene: 11. Germline assignment: CDR1 SGHVS and CDR2 FQNEAQ.

The genes are TRBV12-3 or TRBV12-4 and TRBJ1-5; D possibly corresponds to TRBD1 (6 bases). The germline V and J ends were trimmed by 4 bases and 6 bases, with 13 bases remaining between them. This CDR3 spans 14 amino acids. CDR3 in DNA: TGTGCCAGCAGTTCCTTGGGGGCGGGTCAGCCCCAGCATTTT. Translated, it gives CASSSLGAGQPQHF.

J is TRBJ2-1 and V is TRBV29-1; 7 positions match TRBD1. Losses at the gene ends were 2 bases for V and 1 base for J; bases not matched to a gene: 8. The CDR3 length is 16 residues. Germline lookup yields CDR1 SQVTM and CDR2 ANQGSEA. In DNA form, the CDR3 reads TGCAGCGTTGAACCCCGACAGGGTTCATCCTACAATGAGCAGTTCTTC. Amino acids: CSVEPRQGSSYNEQFF.

A remark on this clonotype: Just one base apart from a much larger clone, this may be a read error. The chain couples TRBV6-5 to TRBJ2-4; 8 bases line up with TRBD1. The last part of the DNA fits TRBJ2-7 better; the J call may be wrong. The CDR3 extends over 13 amino acids. Germline values: CDR1 MNHEY, CDR2 SVGAGI. For the CDR3, the DNA is TGTGCCAGCAGGACCGGACAGGGCTACGAGCAGTACTTC. Its translation is CASRTGQGYEQYF.

DNA for the CDR3: TGTGCCTGCCCTCCCGGGGGGGAGGATTACGAGCAGTACTTC. Protein product: CACPPGGEDYEQYF. The V gene is TRBV30, the J gene TRBJ2-7, with 8 nucleotides matching TRBD2. CDR1 GTSNPN and CDR2 SVGIG come from the germline V gene (reference sequence). Trimming took 6 bases from V and 4 from J; bases not matched to a gene: 11. The CDR3 runs to 14 residues.

The gene calls are TRBV5-6 and TRBJ2-1; D is ambiguous. This CDR3 is built from 12 residues. The germline V gene has CDR1 SGHDT and CDR2 YYEEEE. Trimming removed 3 bases from V and 9 bases from J, with 10 bases in between. The CDR3 here is CASSSTTGEQFF. The CDR3 coding sequence is TGTGCCAGCAGCTCAACGACGGGTGAGCAGTTCTTC. The variable domain in full, completed from reference TRBV5-6 and TRBJ2-1, reads DAGVTQSPTHLIKTRGQQVTLRCSPKSGHDTVSWYQQALGQGPQFIFQYYEEEERQRGNFPDRFSGHQFPNYSSELNVNALLLGDSALYLCASSSTTGEQFFGPGTRLTVL.

Written as DNA, the CDR3 is TGTGCCAGTAGTATGTTGGCCAATCAGCCCCAGCATTTT. Its protein is CASSMLANQPQHF. This sequence joins TRBV19 and TRBJ1-5; D gene unclear. V dropped 3 bases and J dropped 3 bases, with 6 bases sitting between them. Germline assignment: CDR1 LNHDA and CDR2 SQIVND (reference sequence). The CDR3 covers 13 residues.

The chain employs TRBV4-1 and TRBJ2-7, with D maybe TRBD1 (6 bases). The CDR3 is 16 residues long. V was cut by 0 bases and J by 3 bases, with 15 bases left in between. The germline gives CDR1 MGHRA, CDR2 YSYEKL. CDR3 sequence reads: CASSQDSGTRYYEQYF. As DNA, the CDR3 is TGCGCCAGCAGCCAAGATTCCGGGACAAGATACTACGAGCAGTACTTC.

The genes are TRBV3-1 and TRBJ1-5; no firm D call. Germline lookup yields CDR1 LGHDT and CDR2 YNNKEL (reference sequence). The V end lost 0 bases, the J end lost 9 bases, and 15 bases lay between the germline ends. The CDR3 runs to 15 residues. The DNA of the CDR3 is TGTGCCAGCAGCCAAGATGAGGCAGTCGGTCGGCCCCAGCATTTT. Encoded protein: CASSQDEAVGRPQHF.

This chain links TRBV29-1 with TRBJ2-7; D gene ambiguous. This CDR3 comprises 13 residues. Germline V gene lookup returns CDR1 SQVTM and CDR2 ANQGSEA. V lost 1 base, J lost 0 bases, and 7 bases lay in between. The CDR3 region has the DNA TGCAGCGTTGAAGTCGTGGGCTCCTACGAGCAGTACTTC. As protein: CSVEVVGSYEQYF.

The table lists this clonotype with a few counts. This chain uses TRBV10-3 with TRBJ2-1; 7 nucleotides align to TRBD1. The ends lost 3 bases at V and 8 bases at J; junction bases unmatched: 10. The CDR3 runs 15 residues. CDR1 and CDR2 from the germline V gene are ENHRY and SYGVKD. CDR3 region: CAISDLGGPRDEQFF. DNA for the CDR3: TGTGCCATCAGTGACCTAGGGGGCCCTAGGGATGAGCAGTTCTTC.

J is TRBJ1-1 and V is TRBV29-1; D gene unclear. This CDR3 contains 13 residues. V lost 6 bases and J lost 4, with 15 bases in between. Germline CDR1 and CDR2: SQVTM and ANQGSEA. DNA for the CDR3: TGCAGCGTCTTAAAGGGTTCGGGCACTGAAGCTTTCTTT. Protein: CSVLKGSGTEAFF.

The table lists this clonotype with a few counts. The chain joins TRBV27 to TRBJ2-4; 8 positions match TRBD2. The CDR3 sequence is 17 residues long. Germline assignment: CDR1 MNHEY and CDR2 SMNVEV (reference sequence). V dropped 1 base and J dropped 2; count of bases not matched to a gene: 7. CDR3 in DNA: TGTGCCAGCAGTTTATTCGGGGGGGGCGCAACCAAAAACATTCAGTACTTC. Amino acids: CASSLFGGGATKNIQYF.

This sequence joins TRBV29-1 and TRBJ2-1; 7 bases align to TRBD2. The CDR3 is made up of 13 amino acids. The V and J ends lost 7 bases and 0 bases, in that order; junction bases with no gene match: 3. CDR1 and CDR2 (germline): SQVTM, ANQGSEA. CDR3 loop: CSARGDSYNEQFF. The CDR3 nucleotides read TGCAGCGCCCGGGGGGACTCCTACAATGAGCAGTTCTTC.

The J gene is TRBJ2-3, the V gene TRBV4-2; maybe TRBD1 (5 bases). CDR1 and CDR2 (germline): LGHNA, YNFKEQ. Trimming took 0 bases from V and 2 from J, leaving 15 bases between them. The CDR3 consists of 17 residues. The CDR3 nucleotides are TGTGCCAGCAGCCAAGAGTTCGACAGACTTCACACAGATACGCAGTATTTT. It yields the protein CASSQEFDRLHTDTQYF.

This clonotype has just a few counts. The chain uses TRBV7-9 and TRBJ2-7; possible D gene TRBD2, 7 bases. The germline V gene encodes CDR1 SEHNR and CDR2 FQNEAQ (reference sequence). The length of the CDR3 is 14 residues. Trimming took off 5 bases at V and 7 bases at J, with 18 bases between the two ends. This CDR3 reads CASSPREEGGEQYF. In DNA, the CDR3 is TGTGCCAGCAGCCCCCGGGAGGAGGGGGGAGAGCAGTACTTC.

A remark on this clonotype: A clone one base away is much larger, so this may be a read error. Here the CDR3 reads CSARGTGGRQDAQYF. The DNA of the CDR3 is TGCAGTGCTAGAGGGACAGGGGGTCGGCAGGATGCGCAGTATTTT. The rearrangement joins TRBV20-1 to TRBJ2-3; 10 bases align to TRBD1. CDR1 and CDR2 from the germline V gene are DFQATT and SNEGSKA (reference sequence). This CDR3 is built from 15 residues. J was trimmed by 10 bases and V by 1 base; bases with no gene match: 11.

CDR3 protein: CATSRARMTYEQYF. The CDR3 nucleotides read TGTGCCACCAGCAGAGCCAGGATGACCTACGAGCAGTACTTC. The chain uses TRBV15 and TRBJ2-7, with no clear D. This CDR3 comprises 14 residues. Per germline, CDR1 LNHNV and CDR2 YYDKDF (reference sequence). Deletions cut 1 base from V and 2 bases from J, with 9 bases between.

This chain links TRBV11-2 with TRBJ2-6; tentatively, D is TRBD1 or TRBD2 (6 bases each). V lost 2 bases to trimming and J lost 2 bases, with 19 bases between them. The germline V gene has CDR1 SGHAT and CDR2 FQNNGV. This CDR3 contains 19 residues. The DNA of the CDR3 is TGTGCCAGCAGCTTAAAGGGGGGATGGCAGAATACTGGGGCCAACGTCCTGACTTTC. Its translation: CASSLKGGWQNTGANVLTF.

The chain's CDR3 is CASSSRLGTGELFF. As DNA, the CDR3 is TGTGCCAGCAGCTCGCGACTTGGGACCGGGGAGCTGTTTTTT. V usage is TRBV7-3 and J usage is TRBJ2-2; D not certain. CDR1 and CDR2 from the germline V gene are SGHTA and FQGTGA. This CDR3 has 14 residues. Trimming took off 4 bases at V and 5 bases at J, with 11 bases between the two ends.

V is TRBV20-1 and J is TRBJ1-5; 10 bases are a match to TRBD1. The germline CDR1 and CDR2 sequences are DFQATT and SNEGSKA (reference sequence). J gave up 0 bases and V 2 bases, and 10 bases lay outside the gene matches. The CDR3 sequence is 18 residues long. CDR3 residues: CSARHDRGLFDSNQPQHF. In DNA, the CDR3 is TGCAGTGCTAGACACGACAGGGGGCTATTCGATAGCAATCAGCCCCAGCATTTT.

This clonotype appeared a few times. Sequence at one end of the junction differs from germline and may be a read error. The gene calls are TRBV4-3 and TRBJ2-6; TRBD2 aligns across 13 bases. Germline loops: CDR1 LGHNA, CDR2 YSLEER. The CDR3 contains 18 residues. The CDR3 DNA reads TGCGCCAGCAGGAGTACTAGCGGGGGGGCTCTGGGGGCCAGCGTCCTGACTTTC. This translates into CASRSTSGGALGASVLTF.

The V gene is TRBV4-1, the J gene TRBJ1-5; the match to TRBD1 covers 8 bases. This CDR3 has 17 amino acids. The ends lost 0 bases at V and 4 bases at J; junction bases unmatched: 8. The germline V gene has CDR1 MGHRA and CDR2 YSYEKL. The CDR3 protein is CASSQDGNRGGNQPQHF. The CDR3 DNA sequence: TGCGCCAGCAGCCAAGATGGGAACAGGGGGGGAAATCAGCCCCAGCATTTT.

Comments on this clonotype: A read error may be the cause here, since a much bigger clone is one base away. The J gene is TRBJ2-7, the V gene TRBV27; 11 bases agree with TRBD1. CDR1 and CDR2 from the germline V gene are MNHEY and SMNVEV (reference sequence). CDR3 length equals 14 residues. V was pared by 6 bases and J by 5 bases, with 6 bases of the junction left unmatched. The CDR3 spells CASRGTGGMDEQYF. DNA of the CDR3: TGTGCCAGCAGAGGGACAGGGGGTATGGACGAGCAGTACTTC.

The chain links TRBV7-9 to TRBJ2-1; possibly TRBD2 for D (6 bases). The CDR3 is 15 amino acids. Germline V gene lookup returns CDR1 SEHNR and CDR2 FQNEAQ (reference sequence). V was pared by 5 bases and J by 4 bases, with 15 bases between. This CDR3 reads CASSPSRGLYNEQFF. The CDR3 bases are TGTGCCAGCAGCCCCTCGCGGGGACTTTACAATGAGCAGTTCTTC.

A few counts support this clonotype. The chain joins TRBV4-3 to TRBJ1-1; no definite D call. The CDR3 runs to 16 residues. CDR1 is LGHNA and CDR2 is YSLEER in the germline V gene. V lost 0 bases, J lost 2 bases, and 13 bases lay in between. CDR3 in DNA: TGCGCCAGCAGCCAAGAAGTTTGGGTGGTAAACACTGAAGCTTTCTTT. Translating gives CASSQEVWVVNTEAFF.